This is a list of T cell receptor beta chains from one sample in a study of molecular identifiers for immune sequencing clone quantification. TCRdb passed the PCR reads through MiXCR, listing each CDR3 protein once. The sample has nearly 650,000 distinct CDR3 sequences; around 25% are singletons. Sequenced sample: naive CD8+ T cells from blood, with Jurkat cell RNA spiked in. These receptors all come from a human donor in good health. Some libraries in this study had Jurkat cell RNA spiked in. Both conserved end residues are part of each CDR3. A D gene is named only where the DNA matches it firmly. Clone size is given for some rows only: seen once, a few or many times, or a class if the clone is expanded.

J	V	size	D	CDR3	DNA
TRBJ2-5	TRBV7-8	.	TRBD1	CASSSTGTGGQEPQYF	TGTGCCAGCAGCTCAACCGGGACAGGGGGACAAGAGCCCCAGTACTTC
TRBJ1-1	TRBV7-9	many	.	CASSPRVLNTEAFF	TGTGCCAGCAGTCCTAGGGTCCTGAACACTGAAGCTTTCTTT
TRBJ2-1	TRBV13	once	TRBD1	CASSLQQGISYNEQFF	TGTGCCAGCAGCCTCCAACAGGGGATCTCCTACAATGAGCAGTTCTTC
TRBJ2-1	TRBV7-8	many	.	CASSLGRSGWNEQFF	TGTGCCAGCAGCTTAGGGAGGTCGGGGTGGAATGAGCAGTTCTTC
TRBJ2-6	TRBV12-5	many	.	CASGLAGTAISGANVLTF	TGTGCTAGTGGTTTAGCCGGGACCGCTATCTCTGGGGCCAACGTCCTGACTTTC
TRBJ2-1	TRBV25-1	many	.	CASSEFGSLGEQFF	TGTGCCAGCAGTGAATTTGGCAGCCTCGGTGAGCAGTTCTTC
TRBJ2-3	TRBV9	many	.	CASSPVEDFGPSADTQYF	TGTGCCAGCAGCCCTGTCGAGGATTTCGGTCCATCGGCAGATACGCAGTATTTT
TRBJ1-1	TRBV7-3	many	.	CASSYGMNTEAFF	TGTGCCAGCAGTTACGGGATGAACACTGAAGCTTTCTTT
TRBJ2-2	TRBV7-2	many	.	CASKSIQYWSANTGELFF	TGTGCCAGCAAATCAATCCAGTATTGGTCCGCGAACACCGGGGAGCTGTTTTTT
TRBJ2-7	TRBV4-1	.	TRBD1	CASRAGQGECEQYF	TGCGCCAGCAGGGCGGGACAGGGGGAATGCGAGCAGTACTTC
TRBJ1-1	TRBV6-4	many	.	CASSTSDTTEAFF	TGTGCCAGCAGTACCAGTGATACAACTGAAGCTTTCTTT
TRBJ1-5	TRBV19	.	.	CASRLGSRDGQPQHF	TGTGCCAGTAGATTAGGGTCGAGGGACGGTCAGCCCCAGCATTTT
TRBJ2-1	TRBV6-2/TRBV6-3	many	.	CASSYSWGFEFF	TGTGCCAGCAGTTACTCTTGGGGGTTTGAGTTCTTC
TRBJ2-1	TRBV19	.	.	CASSTADHSYNEQSF	TGTGCCAGTAGTACGGCGGACCACTCCTACAATGAGCAGTCCTTC
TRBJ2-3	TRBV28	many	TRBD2	CASSFRLAGLTDTQYF	TGTGCCAGCAGTTTTCGGCTAGCGGGGCTCACAGATACGCAGTATTTT
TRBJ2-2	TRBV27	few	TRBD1	CASSFGQGTNTGELFF	TGTGCCAGCAGTTTCGGACAGGGAACGAACACCGGGGAGCTGTTTTTT
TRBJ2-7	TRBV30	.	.	CAWSYVTSYEQYF	TGTGCCTGGAGTTATGTGACTTCCTACGAGCAGTACTTC
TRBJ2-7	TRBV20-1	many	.	CSASNRDIDEQYF	TGCAGTGCTAGTAATAGGGATATCGACGAGCAGTACTTC
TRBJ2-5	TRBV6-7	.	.	CASSYLPENQETQYF	TGTGCCAGCAGTTACCTCCCGGAGAACCAAGAGACCCAGTACTTC
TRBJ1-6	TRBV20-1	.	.	CSARVVSSYNSPLHF	TGCAGTGCTAGAGTCGTGAGCTCCTATAATTCACCCCTCCACTTT
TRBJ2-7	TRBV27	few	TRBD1	CASSLSTGPHEQYF	TGTGCCAGCAGTCTATCGACAGGGCCCCACGAGCAGTACTTC
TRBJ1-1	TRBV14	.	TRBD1	CASSHERGRVGTEAFF	TGTGCCAGCAGCCACGAGAGGGGGCGAGTGGGCACTGAAGCTTTCTTT
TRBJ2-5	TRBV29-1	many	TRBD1	CSDRQGATQYF	TGCAGCGACAGACAGGGAGCGACCCAGTACTTC
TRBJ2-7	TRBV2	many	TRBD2	CASSGELAGVLGYEQYF	TGTGCCAGCAGTGGAGAGCTAGCGGGAGTTCTAGGCTACGAGCAGTACTTC
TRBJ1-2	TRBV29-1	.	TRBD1	CSVEDRGGYGCTF	TGCAGCGTTGAAGACAGGGGGGGCTATGGCTGCACCTTC
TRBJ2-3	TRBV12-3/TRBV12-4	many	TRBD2	CATKTSGSTDTQYF	TGTGCCACAAAGACTAGCGGAAGCACAGATACGCAGTATTTT
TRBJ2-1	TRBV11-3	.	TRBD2	CASSPSGGSSYNEQFF	TGTGCCAGCAGCCCCAGCGGGGGGAGCTCCTACAATGAGCAGTTCTTC
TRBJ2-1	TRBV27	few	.	CASSPTLSSTYNEQFF	TGTGCCAGCAGTCCCACCCTATCTAGCACCTACAATGAGCAGTTCTTC
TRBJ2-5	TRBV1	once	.	CASSQPGRNRALETQYF	TGCGCCAGCAGCCAACCGGGTCGGAACAGGGCGTTGGAGACCCAGTACTTC
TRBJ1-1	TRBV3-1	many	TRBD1	CASSPFGGGRNTEAFF	TGTGCCAGCAGCCCGTTCGGAGGGGGCCGGAACACTGAAGCTTTCTTT
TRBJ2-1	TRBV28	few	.	CASSLVGTNNNEQFF	TGTGCCAGCAGTTTAGTGGGGACGAATAACAATGAGCAGTTCTTC
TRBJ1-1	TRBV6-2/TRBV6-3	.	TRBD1	CASSYQGGMNPEAFF	TGTGCCAGCAGTTACCAGGGGGGAATGAACCCTGAAGCTTTCTTT
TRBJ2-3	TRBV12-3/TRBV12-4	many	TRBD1	CASSLEGALTDTQYF	TGTGCCAGCAGTTTAGAGGGGGCCCTCACAGATACGCAGTATTTT
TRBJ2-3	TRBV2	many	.	CASSEAADTQYF	TGTGCCAGCAGTGAAGCCGCAGATACGCAGTATTTT
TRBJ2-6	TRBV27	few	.	CASSLIGRTSGANVLTF	TGTGCCAGCAGTTTAATCGGCCGTACCTCTGGGGCCAACGTCCTGACTTTC
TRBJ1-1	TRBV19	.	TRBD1	CASSIGQGAGTEAFF	TGTGCCAGTAGTATAGGACAGGGGGCTGGGACTGAAGCTTTCTTT
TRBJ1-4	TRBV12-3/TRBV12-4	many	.	CASSPRQAHYPDEKLFF	TGTGCCAGCAGTCCAAGACAGGCCCATTACCCAGATGAAAAACTGTTTTTT
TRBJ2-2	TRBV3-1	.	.	CASSHRRRHLIGTGELFF	TGTGCCAGCAGCCACCGGCGGCGACACCTAATAGGAACCGGGGAGCTGTTTTTT
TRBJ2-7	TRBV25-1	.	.	CASGELRQGSYEQYF	TGTGCCAGCGGGGAATTGCGGCAGGGGAGCTACGAGCAGTACTTC
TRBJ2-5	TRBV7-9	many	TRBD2	CASSPSASGRKETQYF	TGTGCCAGCAGCCCGAGTGCTAGCGGGAGAAAGGAGACCCAGTACTTC
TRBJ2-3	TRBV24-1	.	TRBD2	CATSSKRGEMTVDTQYF	TGTGCCACCAGTTCCAAACGGGGGGAGATGACCGTGGATACGCAGTATTTT